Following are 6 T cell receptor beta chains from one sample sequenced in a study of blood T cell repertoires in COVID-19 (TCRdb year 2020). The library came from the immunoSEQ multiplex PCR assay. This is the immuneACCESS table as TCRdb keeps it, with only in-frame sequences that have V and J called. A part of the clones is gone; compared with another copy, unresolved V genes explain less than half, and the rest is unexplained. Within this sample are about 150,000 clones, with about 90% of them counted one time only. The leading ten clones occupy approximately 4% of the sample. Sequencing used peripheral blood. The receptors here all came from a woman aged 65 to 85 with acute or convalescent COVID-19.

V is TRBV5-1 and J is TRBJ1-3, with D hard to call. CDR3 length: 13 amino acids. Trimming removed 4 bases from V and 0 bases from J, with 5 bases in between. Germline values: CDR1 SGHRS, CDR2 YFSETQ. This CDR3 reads CASSTFSGNTIYF. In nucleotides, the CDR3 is TGCGCCAGCAGCACTTTCTCTGGAAACACCATATATTTT.

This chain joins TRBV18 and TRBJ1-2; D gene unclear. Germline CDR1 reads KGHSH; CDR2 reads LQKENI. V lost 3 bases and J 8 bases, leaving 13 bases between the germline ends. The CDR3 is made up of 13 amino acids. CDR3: CASSPPFAGGYTF. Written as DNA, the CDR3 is TGTGCCAGCTCACCCCCGTTTGCGGGCGGCTACACCTTC. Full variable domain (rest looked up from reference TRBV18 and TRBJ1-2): NAGVMQNPRHLVRRRGQEARLRCSPMKGHSHVYWYRQLPEEGLKFMVYLQKENIIDESGMPKERFSAEFPKEGPSILRIQQVVRGDSAAYFCASSPPFAGGYTFGSGTRLTVV.

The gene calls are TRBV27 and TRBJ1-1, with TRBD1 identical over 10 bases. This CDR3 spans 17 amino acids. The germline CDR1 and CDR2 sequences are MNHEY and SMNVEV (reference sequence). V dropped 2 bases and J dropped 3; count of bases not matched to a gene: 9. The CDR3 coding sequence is TGTGCCAGCAGTTTAGCCTCGACGGGACAGGGGTACACTGAAGCTTTCTTT. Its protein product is CASSLASTGQGYTEAFF.

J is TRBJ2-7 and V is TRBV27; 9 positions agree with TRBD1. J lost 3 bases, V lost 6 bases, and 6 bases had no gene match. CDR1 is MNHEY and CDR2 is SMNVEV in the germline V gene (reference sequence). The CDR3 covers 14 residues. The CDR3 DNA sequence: TGTGCCAGCAGATTACAGGGGGCCCTCTACGAGCAGTACTTC. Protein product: CASRLQGALYEQYF.

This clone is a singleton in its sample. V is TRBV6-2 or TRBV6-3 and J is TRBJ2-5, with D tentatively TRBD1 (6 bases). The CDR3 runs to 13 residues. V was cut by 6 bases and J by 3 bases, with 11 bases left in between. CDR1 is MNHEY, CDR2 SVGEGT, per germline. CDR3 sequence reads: CASSHGTKETQYF. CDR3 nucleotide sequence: TGTGCCAGCAGCCACGGGACAAAAGAGACCCAGTACTTC.

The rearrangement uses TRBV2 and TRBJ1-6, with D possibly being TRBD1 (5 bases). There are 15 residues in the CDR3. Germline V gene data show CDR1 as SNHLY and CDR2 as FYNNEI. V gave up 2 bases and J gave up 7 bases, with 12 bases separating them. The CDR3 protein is CASSERGRENSPLHF. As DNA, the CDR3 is TGTGCCAGCAGTGAAAGGGGCCGAGAGAATTCACCCCTCCACTTT.